Listed below are T cell receptor beta chains from one sample, sequenced in a study of cytomegalovirus exposure and HLA in healthy donors. The table came from immunoSEQ multiplex PCR; TCRdb's copy has only in-frame clones and leaves some out. The sample records 190,000 or so clones, around 84% being singletons. Sequenced sample: PBMCs. These receptor sequences come from a woman aged 25 to 45 in good health and CMV-seropositive. CDR3s include the opening cysteine and the closing phenylalanine or tryptophan. Each record gives: clone size, V gene, CDR3 protein. Clone size is stated in some rows and not others, as once, few, many or a class when expanded.

- | TRBV9 | CASSTQTSTRSSGANVLTF
- | TRBV4-1 | CASSQETGALYGYTF
few | TRBV30 | CAWSVYRGPYEQYF
- | TRBV4-1 | CASSHGTGYYTNTEAFF
- | TRBV5-1 | CASRPGWAPAQDTQYF
- | TRBV6-5 | CASSYSRSSYEQYF
few | TRBV13 | CASSSGGGDQPQHF
- | TRBV5-1 | CASSLARVSFDEQFF
- | TRBV2 | CASSELTQQFF
- | TRBV5-1 | CASSSLADQETQYF
- | TRBV30 | CAWTLPPRTGYGYTF
- | TRBV5-1 | CASSRQDRVDYGYTF
- | TRBV2 | CASSVTRDRASEAFF
- | TRBV11-2 | CASSLGVGSNEQFF
- | TRBV7-8 | CASHFNQETQYF
- | TRBV5-1 | CASSLSGPPNTEAFF
- | TRBV7-3 | CASSSYNSYEQYF
- | TRBV4-1 | CASSHPDRNTEAFF
once | TRBV6-6 | CASRTGQSKNIQYF
- | TRBV15 | CATSRDIEGNTIYF
- | TRBV7-9 | CASSPGTGITENIQYF
- | TRBV6-1 | CASSEALMGAHQPQHF
- | TRBV2 | CASSGGIAGRTDTQYF
- | TRBV29-1 | CSVTIADSYNEQFF
few | TRBV5-6 | CASSSGQISNQPQHF
once | TRBV25-1 | CASTAGVYGYTF
- | TRBV25-1 | CASSPNSGGTEAFF
- | TRBV6-1 | CASSSGTGLYQPQHF
few | TRBV5-1 | CASSLDSTRDYQYF
- | TRBV11-3 | CASSLGGPGTGGQNYGYTF
- | TRBV29-1 | CSVRPVQETQYF
- | TRBV5-8 | CASSSGHLGNTIYF
- | TRBV13 | CASSFGLAPFYNEQFF
- | TRBV25-1 | CASEDRAGSGANVLTF
- | TRBV20-1 | CSPDSYGYTF
- | TRBV28 | CASSTSWDRFSGNTIYF
- | TRBV2 | CASSSGQGYNEQFF
- | TRBV5-4 | CASSRATGDYGYTF
- | TRBV19 | CASTKSNQPQHF
- | TRBV5-1 | CASSLASDSYGYTF
- | TRBV28 | CASRLDRVDGYTF